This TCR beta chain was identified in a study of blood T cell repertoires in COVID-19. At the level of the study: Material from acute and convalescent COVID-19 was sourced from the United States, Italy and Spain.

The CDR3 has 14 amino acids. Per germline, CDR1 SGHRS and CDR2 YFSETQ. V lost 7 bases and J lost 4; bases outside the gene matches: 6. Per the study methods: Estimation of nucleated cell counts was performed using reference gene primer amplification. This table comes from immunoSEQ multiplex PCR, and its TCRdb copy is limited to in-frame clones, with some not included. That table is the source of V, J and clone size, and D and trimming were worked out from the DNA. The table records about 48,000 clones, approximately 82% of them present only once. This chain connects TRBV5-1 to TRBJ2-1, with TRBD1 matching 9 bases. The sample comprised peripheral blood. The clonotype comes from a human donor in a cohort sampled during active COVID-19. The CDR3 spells CASCPGTGYNEQFF. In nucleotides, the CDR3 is TGCGCCAGCTGTCCCGGGACAGGGTACAATGAGCAGTTCTTC.